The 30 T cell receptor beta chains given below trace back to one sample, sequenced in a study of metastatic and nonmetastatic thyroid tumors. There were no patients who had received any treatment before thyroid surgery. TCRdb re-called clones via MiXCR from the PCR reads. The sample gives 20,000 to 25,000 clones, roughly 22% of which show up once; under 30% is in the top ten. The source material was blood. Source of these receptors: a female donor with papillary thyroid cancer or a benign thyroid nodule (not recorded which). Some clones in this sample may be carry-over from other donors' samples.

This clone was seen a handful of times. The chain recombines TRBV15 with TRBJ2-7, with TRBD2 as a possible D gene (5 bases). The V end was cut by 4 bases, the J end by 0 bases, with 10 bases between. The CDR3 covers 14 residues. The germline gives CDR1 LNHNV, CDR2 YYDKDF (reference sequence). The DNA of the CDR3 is TGTGCCACCAGCACAGGACTGTACTCCTACGAGCAGTACTTC. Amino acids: CATSTGLYSYEQYF.

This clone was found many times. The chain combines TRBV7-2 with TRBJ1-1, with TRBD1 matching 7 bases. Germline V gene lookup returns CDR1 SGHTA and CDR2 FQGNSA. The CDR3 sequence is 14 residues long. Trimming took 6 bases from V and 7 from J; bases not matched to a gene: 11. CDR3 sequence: CASSLSRGLIEAFF. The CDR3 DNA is TGTGCCAGCAGTTTGTCCAGGGGGTTGATTGAAGCTTTCTTT.

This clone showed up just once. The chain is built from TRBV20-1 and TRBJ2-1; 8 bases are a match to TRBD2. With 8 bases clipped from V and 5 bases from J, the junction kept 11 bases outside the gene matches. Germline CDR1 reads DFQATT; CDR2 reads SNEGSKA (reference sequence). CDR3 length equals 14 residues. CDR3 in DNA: TGCAGTACCTTTCCCGGGAGGGAAAACAATGAGCAGTTCTTC. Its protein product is CSTFPGRENNEQFF.

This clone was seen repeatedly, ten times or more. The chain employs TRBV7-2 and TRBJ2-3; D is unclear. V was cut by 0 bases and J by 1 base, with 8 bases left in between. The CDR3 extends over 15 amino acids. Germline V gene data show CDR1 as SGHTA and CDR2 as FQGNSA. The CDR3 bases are TGTGCCAGCAGCTTAGCGCTAAGTGGCACAGATACGCAGTATTTT. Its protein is CASSLALSGTDTQYF.

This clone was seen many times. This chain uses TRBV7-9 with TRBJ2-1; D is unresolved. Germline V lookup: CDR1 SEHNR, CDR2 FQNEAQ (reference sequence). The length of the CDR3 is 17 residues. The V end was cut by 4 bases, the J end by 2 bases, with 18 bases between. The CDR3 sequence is CASSWVGDLTPYNEQFF. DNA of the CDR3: TGTGCCAGCAGCTGGGTCGGCGATTTAACCCCCTACAATGAGCAGTTCTTC.

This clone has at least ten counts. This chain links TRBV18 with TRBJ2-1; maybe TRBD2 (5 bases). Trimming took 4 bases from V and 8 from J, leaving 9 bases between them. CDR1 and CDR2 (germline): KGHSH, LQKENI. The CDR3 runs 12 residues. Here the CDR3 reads CASSRLRDEQFF. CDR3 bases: TGTGCCAGCTCACGGTTGCGGGATGAGCAGTTCTTC.

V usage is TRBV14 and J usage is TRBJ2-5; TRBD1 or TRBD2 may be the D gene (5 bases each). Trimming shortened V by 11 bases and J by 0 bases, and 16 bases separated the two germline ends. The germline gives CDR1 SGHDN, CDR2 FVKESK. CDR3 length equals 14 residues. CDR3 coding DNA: TGTGCCGCGTCTCGGGGCCGTGACCAAGAGACCCAGTACTTC. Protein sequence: CAASRGRDQETQYF.

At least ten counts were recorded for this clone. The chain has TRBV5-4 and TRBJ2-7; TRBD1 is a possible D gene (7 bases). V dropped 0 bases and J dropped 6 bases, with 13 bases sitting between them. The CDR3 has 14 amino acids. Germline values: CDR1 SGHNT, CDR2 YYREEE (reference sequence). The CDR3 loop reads CASSLGQGGTEQYF. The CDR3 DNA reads TGTGCCAGCAGCTTGGGTCAGGGGGGCACCGAGCAGTACTTC. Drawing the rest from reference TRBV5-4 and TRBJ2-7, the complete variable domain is ETGVTQSPTHLIKTRGQQVTLRCSSQSGHNTVSWYQQALGQGPQFIFQYYREEENGRGNFPPRFSGLQFPNYSSELNVNALELDDSALYLCASSLGQGGTEQYFGPGTRLTVT.

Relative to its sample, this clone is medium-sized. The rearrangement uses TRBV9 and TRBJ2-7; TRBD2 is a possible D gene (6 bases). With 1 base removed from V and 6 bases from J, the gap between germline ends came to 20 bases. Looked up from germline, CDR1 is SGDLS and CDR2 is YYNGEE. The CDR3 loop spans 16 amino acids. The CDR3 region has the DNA TGTGCCAGCAGCGTAAGGGCAGAGGGAGGTCGTACCGAGCAGTACTTC. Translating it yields CASSVRAEGGRTEQYF.

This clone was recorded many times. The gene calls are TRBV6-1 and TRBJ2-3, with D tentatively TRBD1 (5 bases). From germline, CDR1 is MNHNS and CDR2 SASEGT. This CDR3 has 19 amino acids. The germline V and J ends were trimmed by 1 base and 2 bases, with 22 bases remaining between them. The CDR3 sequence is CASSEDGWYGQGVTDTQYF. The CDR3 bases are TGTGCCAGCAGTGAAGATGGGTGGTATGGGCAGGGTGTCACAGATACGCAGTATTTT.

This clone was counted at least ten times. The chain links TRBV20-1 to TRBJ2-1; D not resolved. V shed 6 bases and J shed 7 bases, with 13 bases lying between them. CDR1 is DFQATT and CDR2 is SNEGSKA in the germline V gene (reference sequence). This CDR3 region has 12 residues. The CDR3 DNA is TGCAGTGCCACGCCGAAAAGAAATGAGCAGTTCTTC. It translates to CSATPKRNEQFF.

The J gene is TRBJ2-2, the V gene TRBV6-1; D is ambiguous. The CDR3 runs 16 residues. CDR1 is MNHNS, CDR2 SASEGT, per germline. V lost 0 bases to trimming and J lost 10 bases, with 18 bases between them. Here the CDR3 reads CASSEASPTIHAELFF. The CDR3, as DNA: TGTGCCAGCAGTGAAGCGAGCCCGACCATCCACGCGGAGCTGTTTTTT.

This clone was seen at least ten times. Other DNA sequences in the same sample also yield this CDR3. The CDR3 nucleotides are TGTGCCAGCAGCCCCCCCGGGTCTCCCTACGAGCAGTACTTC. Protein: CASSPPGSPYEQYF. The genes are TRBV7-6 and TRBJ2-7; D ambiguous. The CDR3 runs to 14 residues. The V gene's germline CDR1 is SGHVS and CDR2 FNYEAQ. Trimming shortened V by 5 bases and J by 2 bases, and 13 bases separated the two germline ends.

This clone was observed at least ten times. The CDR3 bases are TGTGCCAGCAGTTCCCCTGAGCAGGGCGTTCTTCAGGGAACCTACGAGCAGTACTTC. Its translation is CASSSPEQGVLQGTYEQYF. The rearrangement joins TRBV6-2 or TRBV6-3 to TRBJ2-7, with D possibly matching TRBD1 (5 bases). The V gene lost 4 bases and the J gene lost 2 bases, with 27 bases spanning the gap. The CDR3 runs to 19 residues. The V gene's germline CDR1 is MNHEY and CDR2 SVGEGT.

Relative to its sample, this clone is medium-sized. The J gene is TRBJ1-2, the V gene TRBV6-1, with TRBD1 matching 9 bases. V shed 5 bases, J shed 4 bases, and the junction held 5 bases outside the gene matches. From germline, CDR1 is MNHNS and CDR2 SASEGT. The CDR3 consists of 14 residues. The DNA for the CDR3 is TGTGCCAGCAGTTCCGGGACAGGGTTCTATGGCTACACCTTC. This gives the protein CASSSGTGFYGYTF.

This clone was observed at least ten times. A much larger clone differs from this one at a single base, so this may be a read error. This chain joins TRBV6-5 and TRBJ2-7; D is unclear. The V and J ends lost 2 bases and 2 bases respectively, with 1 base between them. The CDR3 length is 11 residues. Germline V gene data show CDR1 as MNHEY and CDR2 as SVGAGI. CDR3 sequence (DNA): TGTGCCAGCAGTTACACCTACGAGCAGTACTTC. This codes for CASSYTYEQYF.

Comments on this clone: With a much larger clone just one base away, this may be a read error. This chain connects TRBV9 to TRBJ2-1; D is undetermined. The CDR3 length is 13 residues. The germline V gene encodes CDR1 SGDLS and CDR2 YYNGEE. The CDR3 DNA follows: TGTGTCAGCAGCGTAGCAGGTTACAATGAGCAGTTCTTC. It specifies CVSSVAGYNEQFF.

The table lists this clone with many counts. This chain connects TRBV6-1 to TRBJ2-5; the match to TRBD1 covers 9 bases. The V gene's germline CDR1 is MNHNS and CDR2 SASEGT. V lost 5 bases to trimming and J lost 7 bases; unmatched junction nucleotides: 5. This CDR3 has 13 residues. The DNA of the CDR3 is TGTGCCAGCAGTAGGACAGGGGTTGGGACCCAGTACTTC. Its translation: CASSRTGVGTQYF.

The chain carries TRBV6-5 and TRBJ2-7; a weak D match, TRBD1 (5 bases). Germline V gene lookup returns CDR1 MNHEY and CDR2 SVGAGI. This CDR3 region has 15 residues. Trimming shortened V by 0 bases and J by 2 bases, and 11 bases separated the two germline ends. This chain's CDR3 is CASSYSTDSAYEQYF. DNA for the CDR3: TGTGCCAGCAGTTACTCGACAGACAGCGCCTACGAGCAGTACTTC.

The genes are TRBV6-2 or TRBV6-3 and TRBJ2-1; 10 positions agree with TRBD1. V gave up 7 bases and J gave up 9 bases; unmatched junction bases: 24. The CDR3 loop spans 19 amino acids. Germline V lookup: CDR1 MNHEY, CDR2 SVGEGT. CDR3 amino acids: CASNGWDRGSRGRRFEQFF. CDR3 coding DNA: TGTGCCAGCAACGGGTGGGACAGGGGATCGCGCGGGAGAAGGTTTGAGCAGTTCTTC.

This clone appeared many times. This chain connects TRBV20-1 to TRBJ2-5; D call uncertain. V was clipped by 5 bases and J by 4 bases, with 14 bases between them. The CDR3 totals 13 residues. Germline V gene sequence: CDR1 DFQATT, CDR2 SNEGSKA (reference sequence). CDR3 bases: TGCAGTGCTCTCGAGATTCCGATAGAGACCCAGTACTTC. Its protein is CSALEIPIETQYF.

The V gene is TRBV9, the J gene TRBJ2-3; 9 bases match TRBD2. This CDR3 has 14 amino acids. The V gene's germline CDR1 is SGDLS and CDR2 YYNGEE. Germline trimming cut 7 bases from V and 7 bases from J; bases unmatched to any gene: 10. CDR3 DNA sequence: TGTGCCAGCTCGGTACTAGCGGGTATCCATACGCAGTATTTT. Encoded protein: CASSVLAGIHTQYF.

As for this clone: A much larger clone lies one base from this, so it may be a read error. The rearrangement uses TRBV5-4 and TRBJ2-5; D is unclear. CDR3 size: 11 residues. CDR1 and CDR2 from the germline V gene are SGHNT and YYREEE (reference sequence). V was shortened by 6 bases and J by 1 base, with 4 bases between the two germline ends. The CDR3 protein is CASIIQETQYF. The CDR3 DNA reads TGTGCCAGCATCATCCAAGAGACCCAGTACTTC.

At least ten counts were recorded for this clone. The CDR3 DNA sequence: TGTGCCTGCTGGGCCCCAGACAGGGGGAACACTGAAGCTTTCTTT. Translation: CACWAPDRGNTEAFF. The V and J genes are TRBV30 and TRBJ1-1, with TRBD1 matching over 8 bases. Germline V gene sequence: CDR1 GTSNPN, CDR2 SVGIG (reference sequence). Unmatched junction bases numbered 10, after V lost 6 bases and J lost 1 base. The CDR3 length is 15 residues. The whole variable domain, remainder taken from reference TRBV30 and TRBJ1-1, is SQTIHQWPATLVQPVGSPLSLECTVEGTSNPNLYWYRQAAGRGLQLLFYSVGIGQISSEVPQNLSASRPQDRQFILSSKKLLLSDSGFYLCACWAPDRGNTEAFFGQGTRLTVV.

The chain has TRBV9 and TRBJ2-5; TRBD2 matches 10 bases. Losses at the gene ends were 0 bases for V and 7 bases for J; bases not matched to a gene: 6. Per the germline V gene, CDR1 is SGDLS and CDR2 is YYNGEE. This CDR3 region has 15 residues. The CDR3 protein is CASSVEAGGVGTQYF. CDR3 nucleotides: TGTGCCAGCAGCGTAGAAGCGGGAGGGGTAGGGACCCAGTACTTC.

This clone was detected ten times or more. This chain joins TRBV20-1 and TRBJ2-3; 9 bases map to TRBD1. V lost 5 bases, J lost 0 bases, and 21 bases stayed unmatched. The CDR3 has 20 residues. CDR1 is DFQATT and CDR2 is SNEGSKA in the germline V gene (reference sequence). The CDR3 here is CSAQSSRTGALATSTDTQYF. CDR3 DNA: TGCAGTGCTCAAAGCTCCAGGACAGGGGCCCTAGCGACGAGCACAGATACGCAGTATTTT.

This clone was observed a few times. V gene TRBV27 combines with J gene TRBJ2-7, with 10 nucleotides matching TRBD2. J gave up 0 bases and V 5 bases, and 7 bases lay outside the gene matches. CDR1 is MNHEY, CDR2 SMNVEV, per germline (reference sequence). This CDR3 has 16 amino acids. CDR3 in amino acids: CASSNVSSGSSYEQYF. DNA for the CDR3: TGTGCCAGCAGTAATGTTTCTAGCGGGAGCTCCTACGAGCAGTACTTC.

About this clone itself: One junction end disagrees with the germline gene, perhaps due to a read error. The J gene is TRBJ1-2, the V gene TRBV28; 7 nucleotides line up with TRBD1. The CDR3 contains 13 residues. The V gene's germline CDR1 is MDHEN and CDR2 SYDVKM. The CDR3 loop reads CATARTGGYCYTF. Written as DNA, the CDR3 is TGTGCCACCGCCCGGACAGGTGGCTATTGCTACACCTTC.

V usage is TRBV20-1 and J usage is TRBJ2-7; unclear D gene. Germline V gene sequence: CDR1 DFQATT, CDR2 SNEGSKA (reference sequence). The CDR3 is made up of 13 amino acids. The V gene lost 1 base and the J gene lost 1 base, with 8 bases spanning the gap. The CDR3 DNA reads TGCAGTGCTAGAGGAGGTGAATCCTACGAGCAGTACTTC. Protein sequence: CSARGGESYEQYF.

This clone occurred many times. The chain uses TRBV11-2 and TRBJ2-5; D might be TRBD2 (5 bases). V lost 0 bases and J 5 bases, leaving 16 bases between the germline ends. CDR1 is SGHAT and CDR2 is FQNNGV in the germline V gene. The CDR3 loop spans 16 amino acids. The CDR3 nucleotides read TGTGCCAGCAGCTTAGATTTATGGGGAGCCGGGGAGACCCAGTACTTC. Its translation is CASSLDLWGAGETQYF.